Below are 18 T cell receptor beta chains sequenced from a single sample in a study of T cells in localized non-small cell lung cancer. Libraries were prepared by immunoSEQ multiplex PCR; TCRdb keeps only in-frame clonotypes and omits some of them. The sample has 25,000 to 30,000 clones, about 92% seen once. Material: peripheral blood mononuclear cells, obtained before any cancer treatment. The origin of the receptors is a woman aged 35-70 years with stage III lung adenocarcinoma.

J is TRBJ2-7 and V is TRBV13; a weak D match, TRBD1 (6 bases). Germline CDR1 reads PRHDT; CDR2 reads FYEKMQ (reference sequence). CDR3 length: 14 amino acids. Between the trimmed V and J ends, which lost 5 bases and 6 bases, there was a span of 17 bases. CDR3 DNA: TGTGCCAGCAGCCCCGGACAGCCCGACGTCGAGCAGTACTTC. It encodes CASSPGQPDVEQYF.

The chain employs TRBV28 and TRBJ1-1, with 8 bases lining up with TRBD1. V lost 6 bases and J lost 5; bases outside the gene matches: 11. The germline V gene has CDR1 MDHEN and CDR2 SYDVKM. CDR3 length: 15 residues. For the CDR3, the DNA is TGTGCCAGCAGCCCTGGGGACAGGTATCGAACTGAAGCTTTCTTT. This sequence encodes CASSPGDRYRTEAFF.

The chain recombines TRBV28 with TRBJ1-4; tentative D call: TRBD1 (5 bases). Germline CDR1 and CDR2: MDHEN and SYDVKM. Trimming stripped 7 bases from V and 8 bases from J, with 17 bases between. This CDR3 is built from 14 residues. In nucleotides, the CDR3 is TGTGCCAGCACCACCTCCAGGGTTGGGGAAAAACTGTTTTTT. It specifies CASTTSRVGEKLFF.

This clone was recorded a few times. This chain joins TRBV5-6 and TRBJ2-7; 7 nucleotides line up with TRBD1. Per germline, CDR1 SGHDT and CDR2 YYEEEE. V was clipped by 4 bases and J by 1 base; unmatched bases: 5. CDR3 size: 14 residues. The CDR3 sequence is CASSRDRASYEQYF. CDR3 nucleotide sequence: TGTGCCAGCAGCAGAGACAGGGCTTCCTACGAGCAGTACTTC. The variable domain in full, with the rest retrieved from reference TRBV5-6 and TRBJ2-7, is DAGVTQSPTHLIKTRGQQVTLRCSPKSGHDTVSWYQQALGQGPQFIFQYYEEEERQRGNFPDRFSGHQFPNYSSELNVNALLLGDSALYLCASSRDRASYEQYFGPGTRLTVT.

The gene calls are TRBV18 and TRBJ2-1; 11 bases map to TRBD2. Per the germline V gene, CDR1 is KGHSH and CDR2 is LQKENI. This CDR3 contains 14 residues. V lost 5 bases, J lost 5 bases, and 2 bases stayed unmatched. The CDR3 DNA reads TGTGCCAGCTCATCGGGACTAGCGGACAATGAGCAGTTCTTC. Protein sequence: CASSSGLADNEQFF. Together with reference TRBV18 and TRBJ2-1, the CDR3 gives the full variable domain: NAGVMQNPRHLVRRRGQEARLRCSPMKGHSHVYWYRQLPEEGLKFMVYLQKENIIDESGMPKERFSAEFPKEGPSILRIQQVVRGDSAAYFCASSSGLADNEQFFGPGTRLTVL.

The V and J genes are TRBV10-1 and TRBJ1-1; D ambiguous. V was pared by 4 bases and J by 3 bases, with 6 bases between. Per germline, CDR1 WNHNN and CDR2 SYGVQD (reference sequence). The CDR3 has 12 residues. The CDR3 nucleotides read TGCGCCAGCAGTGCGGAGGACACTGAAGCTTTCTTT. Amino acids: CASSAEDTEAFF.

The CDR3 here is CASSSPPGQGNYGYTF. CDR3 DNA: TGCGCCAGCAGTTCCCCCCCGGGACAGGGGAACTATGGCTACACCTTC. V is TRBV5-1 and J is TRBJ1-2; 10 positions agree with TRBD1. The V gene's germline CDR1 is SGHRS and CDR2 YFSETQ. The CDR3 is 16 amino acids. Germline trimming cut 5 bases from V and 2 bases from J; bases unmatched to any gene: 9.

This chain joins TRBV19 and TRBJ1-5, with 10 bases lining up with TRBD1. This CDR3 has 16 residues. V lost 9 bases and J lost 6; bases outside the gene matches: 14. Germline V CDR1 and CDR2: LNHDA, SQIVND (reference sequence). CDR3 sequence reads: CASYSEGRQGAQPQHF. In DNA form, the CDR3 reads TGTGCCAGCTACAGTGAGGGTAGACAGGGGGCTCAGCCCCAGCATTTT.

J is TRBJ1-4 and V is TRBV2; D is possibly TRBD1 (6 bases). Trimming shortened V by 6 bases and J by 5 bases, and 13 bases separated the two germline ends. CDR3 length: 14 residues. Germline V lookup: CDR1 SNHLY, CDR2 FYNNEI. The CDR3 DNA reads TGTGCCAGCAGCGCGGGACACCGAAATGAAAAACTGTTTTTT. Protein sequence: CASSAGHRNEKLFF.

The CDR3 loop reads CASRDRGLDQPQHF. Written as DNA, the CDR3 is TGTGCCAGTAGGGACAGGGGGCTTGATCAGCCCCAGCATTTT. The chain employs TRBV19 and TRBJ1-5; 11 bases map to TRBD1. J lost 5 bases, V lost 6 bases, and 3 bases had no gene match. This CDR3 is built from 14 residues. The V gene's germline CDR1 is LNHDA and CDR2 SQIVND (reference sequence).

The gene calls are TRBV18 and TRBJ2-7; D may correspond to TRBD1 or TRBD2 (5 bases each). V shed 2 bases and J shed 2 bases, with 13 bases lying between them. CDR1 KGHSH and CDR2 LQKENI come from the germline V gene. The CDR3 contains 15 residues. The CDR3 DNA is TGTGCCAGCTCACCATCGTCGGGACCCCCCTACGAGCAGTACTTC. This translates into CASSPSSGPPYEQYF. Complete variable domain (other parts from reference TRBV18 and TRBJ2-7): NAGVMQNPRHLVRRRGQEARLRCSPMKGHSHVYWYRQLPEEGLKFMVYLQKENIIDESGMPKERFSAEFPKEGPSILRIQQVVRGDSAAYFCASSPSSGPPYEQYFGPGTRLTVT.

V gene TRBV10-1 combines with J gene TRBJ2-3; 9 bases line up with TRBD2. Germline CDR1 and CDR2: WNHNN and SYGVQD (reference sequence). The CDR3 length is 15 residues. Unmatched junction bases numbered 7, after V lost 2 bases and J lost 7 bases. The CDR3 coding sequence is TGCGCCAGCAGTGAGACAGGTCCTAGCGGGAATACGCAGTATTTT. It codes for CASSETGPSGNTQYF.

This clone showed up just once. The genes are TRBV5-1 and TRBJ1-1; no firm D call. The germline V and J ends were trimmed by 5 bases and 1 base, with 12 bases remaining between them. The CDR3 is made up of 14 amino acids. Germline lookup yields CDR1 SGHRS and CDR2 YFSETQ. CDR3: CASSLSSGNTEAFF. For the CDR3, the DNA is TGCGCCAGCAGTTTAAGCTCCGGGAACACTGAAGCTTTCTTT. The entire variable domain, with the rest obtained from reference TRBV5-1 and TRBJ1-1, is as follows: KAGVTQTPRYLIKTRGQQVTLSCSPISGHRSVSWYQQTPGQGLQFLFEYFSETQRNKGNFPGRFSGRQFSNSRSEMNVSTLELGDSALYLCASSLSSGNTEAFFGQGTRLTVV.

The rearrangement joins TRBV5-1 to TRBJ1-6; maybe TRBD1 (5 bases). Trimming stripped 1 base from V and 7 bases from J, with 15 bases between. The CDR3 has 16 residues. Germline loops: CDR1 SGHRS, CDR2 YFSETQ. CDR3 sequence reads: CASSLTGGPLNSPLHF. The CDR3 DNA reads as TGCGCCAGCAGCTTGACGGGGGGACCTTTAAATTCACCCCTCCACTTT.

The rearrangement joins TRBV15 to TRBJ1-1, with 7 positions matching TRBD1. The CDR3 consists of 15 residues. V trimming: 0 bases; J trimming: 5 bases; junction bases outside the gene matches: 6. In germline, CDR1 is LNHNV, CDR2 YYDKDF (reference sequence). CDR3 DNA sequence: TGTGCCACCAGCAGAGATCCTGAGGGGGCAACTGAAGCTTTCTTT. Residues: CATSRDPEGATEAFF. Using reference TRBV15 and TRBJ1-1 for the parts outside the CDR3, the full variable domain is DAMVIQNPRYQVTQFGKPVTLSCSQTLNHNVMYWYQQKSSQAPKLLFHYYDKDFNNEADTPDNFQSRRPNTSFCFLDIRSPGLGDTAMYLCATSRDPEGATEAFFGQGTRLTVV.

This clone is a singleton in its sample. The chain uses TRBV28 and TRBJ1-5; D is uncertain. The CDR3 runs to 12 residues. Per germline, CDR1 MDHEN and CDR2 SYDVKM. V was pared by 1 base and J by 5 bases, with 3 bases between. The chain's CDR3 is CASSLSDQPQHF. CDR3 sequence (DNA): TGTGCCAGCAGTTTATCAGATCAGCCCCAGCATTTT.

This chain joins TRBV18 and TRBJ1-6; D gene unclear. CDR1 is KGHSH, CDR2 LQKENI, per germline. This CDR3 region has 14 residues. V was shortened by 2 bases and J by 6 bases, with 8 bases between the two germline ends. The CDR3 DNA reads TGTGCCAGCTCACCAAGCGCTGGTAATTCACCCCTCCACTTT. Translated: CASSPSAGNSPLHF.

This clone was observed once. The chain is built from TRBV2 and TRBJ1-2; perhaps TRBD1 as D (5 bases). Germline CDR1 is SNHLY and CDR2 is FYNNEI. This CDR3 comprises 15 residues. Deletions cut 6 bases from V and 4 bases from J, with 18 bases between. CDR3 region: CASRAGTSDLYGYTF. The CDR3 DNA reads as TGTGCCAGCAGGGCCGGGACCTCGGACCTCTATGGCTACACCTTC.